The present T cell receptor (beta chain) was sequenced within a study of blood T cell repertoires in COVID-19 (dated by TCRdb to 2020 to 2022). Regarding the complete study: Collaborator samples came from the United States, Italy and Spain and covered acute and convalescent phases of COVID-19. The material from the prospective study consisted of cDNA or gDNA derived from T cells, B-cell-depleted T cells, or PBMCs. Subjects who had been exposed to COVID-19, were actively infected with it, or had recovered from it provided the deeply sampled blood TCRbeta repertoires that made up the dataset. The repertoires were released in a freely available public database intended as a resource for research on the immune response to SARS-CoV-2. Samples were obtained from the ongoing ImmuneRACE study (first 160 participants) and from 1,254 subjects provided by 6 global collaborators. Sample metadata almost always included a de-identified subject ID, COVID-19 status, age in years and sex. Where available, HLA class I and class II types were obtained from metadata supplied by the sample provider rather than from assay-based typing. Overall results and qualifications from the work: Clinical and demographic metadata were provided uncurated, with the amount varying by source and participant.

Reading the germline V gene (reference sequence) gives CDR1 MNHEY and CDR2 SMNVEV. V has 5 bases trimmed and J has 5 bases trimmed; junction bases matching no gene number 11. The cysteine opens and the phenylalanine closes a CDR3 of 16 amino acids. Of all the DNA, just the CDR3 is kept, 48 bases in frame from base 1. TCRbeta CDR3 regions were amplified from genomic DNA by means of the immunoSEQ Assay, a bias-controlled multiplex PCR. Concerning the study's data processing: Within the assay, amplification of reference gene primers was used to estimate how many nucleated cells each sample contained. To quantify the absolute abundance of each unique TCRbeta CDR3 rearrangement, sequence reads were collapsed and filtered. For each sample, productive Simpson clonality was calculated as the square root of Simpson's diversity index over productive rearrangements. What TCRdb holds here is the immuneACCESS table cut down to in-frame rearrangements. Part of the clones is not present; checked against another copy, under half of the missing clones reflect an unresolved V gene, and the others are unexplained. V and J calls and clone size are copied from that table; D and trimming were computed from the DNA. Counted in this sample were fewer than 60,000 clones; 75% to 80% of them appeared once. The ten largest clonotypes hold roughly 23% of the sample.

Note on this clone: Its specific antigen is unknown. The input lacks base qualities; no much larger clone sits a single base away.

Whole blood was collected in K2EDTA tubes by collaborating institutions according to the institutions' own protocols. For TCRbeta analysis, collaborator samples were shipped as frozen whole blood, as isolated PBMCs, or as DNA extracted from either sample type. Sequenced: peripheral blood. Recombination connected TRBV27 to TRBJ2-2; 7 bases in the middle match TRBD2. This sequence was found in a human donor in a cohort sampled during active COVID-19. The CDR3 reads CASSPQATSVTGELFF. The DNA sequence is as follows: TGTGCCAGCAGTCCTCAGGCAACTAGCGTTACCGGGGAGCTGTTTTTT.